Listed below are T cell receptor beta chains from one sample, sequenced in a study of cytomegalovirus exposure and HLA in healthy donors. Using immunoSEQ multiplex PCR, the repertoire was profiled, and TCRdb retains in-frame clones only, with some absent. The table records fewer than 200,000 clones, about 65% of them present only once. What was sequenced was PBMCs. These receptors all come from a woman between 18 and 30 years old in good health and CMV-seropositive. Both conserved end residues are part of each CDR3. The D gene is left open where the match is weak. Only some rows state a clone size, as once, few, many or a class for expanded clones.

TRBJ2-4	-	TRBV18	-	TGTGCCAGCTCAAGGGAGGACAAAAACATTCAGTACTTC	CASSREDKNIQYF
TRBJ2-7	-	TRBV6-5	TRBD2	TGTGCCAGCAGTTACGCGACTAGCGGGCGTTCCTACGAGCAGTACTTC	CASSYATSGRSYEQYF
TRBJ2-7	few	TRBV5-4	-	TGTGCCAGCAGCTTGCGTGGAGGGCGATACGAGCAGTACTTC	CASSLRGGRYEQYF
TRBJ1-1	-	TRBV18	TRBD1	TGTGCCAGCTACCGACAGGGCGAAAACACTGAAGCTTTCTTT	CASYRQGENTEAFF
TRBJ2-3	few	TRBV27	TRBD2	TGTGCCAGCAGCCTACTAGCGGGTGGGGTCGCAGATACGCAGTATTTT	CASSLLAGGVADTQYF
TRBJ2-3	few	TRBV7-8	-	TGTGCCAGCAGTTTTCTTTTTAGCGGATCCACAGATACGCAGTATTTT	CASSFLFSGSTDTQYF
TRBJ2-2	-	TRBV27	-	TGTGCCAGCAGTTTAGTCGGGAGAGGCACCGGGGAGCTGTTTTTT	CASSLVGRGTGELFF
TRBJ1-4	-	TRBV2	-	TGTGCCAGCAGTGTTCCCCTAAGCGAAAAACTGTTTTTT	CASSVPLSEKLFF
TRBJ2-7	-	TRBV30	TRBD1	TGTGCCTGGGGGGGACAGAACTCCTACGAGCAGTACTTC	CAWGGQNSYEQYF
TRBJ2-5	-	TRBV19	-	TGTGCCAGTAGTGCCATGGCAGTAGAGACCCAGTACTTC	CASSAMAVETQYF
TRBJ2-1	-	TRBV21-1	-	TGTGCCAGCCAAAGTTTAGGGGCTACCCCTGAGCAGTTCTTC	CASQSLGATPEQFF
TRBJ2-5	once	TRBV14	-	TGTGCCAGCAGCTCGACTAGGAGAAAGACCCAGTACTTC	CASSSTRRKTQYF
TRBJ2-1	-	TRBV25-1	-	TGTGCCAGCAGTAATGAATGGGGCGGGGGCACCTACAATGAGCAGTTCTTC	CASSNEWGGGTYNEQFF
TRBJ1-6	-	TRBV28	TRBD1	TGTGCCAGCAGGAGGGACAGGGGAACATCACCCCTCCACTTT	CASRRDRGTSPLHF
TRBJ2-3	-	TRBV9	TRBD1	TGTGCCAGCAGCTCCGGGACAGGGGGTAGCACAGATACGCAGTATTTT	CASSSGTGGSTDTQYF
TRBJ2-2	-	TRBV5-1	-	TGCGCCAGCAGCTTGGCCCAGGGTGTAAACACCGGGGAGCTGTTTTTT	CASSLAQGVNTGELFF
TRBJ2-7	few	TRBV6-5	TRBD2	TGTGCCAGCAGTTACGCGACTAGCGGGCGTTCCTACGAGCAGTACTTC	CASSYATSGRSYEQYF
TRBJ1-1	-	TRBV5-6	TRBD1	TGTGCCAGCAGCTTGTGGGACAGGCAAGCTTTCTTT	CASSLWDRQAFF
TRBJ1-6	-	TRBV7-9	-	TGTGCCAGCAGCTTCGTGAGCTCCTATAATTCACCCCTCCACTTT	CASSFVSSYNSPLHF
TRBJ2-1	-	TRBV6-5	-	TGTGCCAGCAGCCCTACACAGGGCCCCCACAATGAGCAGTTCTTC	CASSPTQGPHNEQFF
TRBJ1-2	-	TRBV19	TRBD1	TGTGCCAGTAGCCCTCTCATGGGGACAGGGGATGGTGGCTACACCTTC	CASSPLMGTGDGGYTF
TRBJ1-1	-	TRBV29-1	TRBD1	TGCAGCGTCCAGGGGGCGTCCCTCCGGGAAGCTTTCTTT	CSVQGASLREAFF
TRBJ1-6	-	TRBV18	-	TGTGCCAGCTCGGGAGCGTTAAATTCACCCCTCCACTTT	CASSGALNSPLHF
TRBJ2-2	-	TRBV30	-	TGTGCCTGGAACTCGGGACAGGGCGCCCTAGCGGGAGTACACGGGGAGCTGTTTTTT	CAWNSGQGALAGVHGELFF
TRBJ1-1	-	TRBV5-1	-	TGCGCCAGCTCAATAGGCGGATTTCCTTCGAACACTGAAGCTTTCTTT	CASSIGGFPSNTEAFF
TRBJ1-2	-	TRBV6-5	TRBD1	TGTGCCAGCAGTTCCGAGGGACAGGGAGCTGGCTACACCTTC	CASSSEGQGAGYTF
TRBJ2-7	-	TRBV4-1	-	TGCGCCAGCAGCCATGGCAGGCCCTACGAGCAGTACTTC	CASSHGRPYEQYF
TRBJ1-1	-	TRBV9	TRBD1	TGTGCCAGCAGCGTAGCTTGGGGGACAGCTGCAGCTTTCTTT	CASSVAWGTAAAFF
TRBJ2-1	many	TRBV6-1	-	TGTGCCAGCCGTGACTATACCACTTACAATGAGCAGTTCTTC	CASRDYTTYNEQFF
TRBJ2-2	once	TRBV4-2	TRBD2	TGTGCCAGCAGCCGGCCTCCCGGCGGGAGGCGAGACACCGGGGAGCTGTTTTTT	CASSRPPGGRRDTGELFF
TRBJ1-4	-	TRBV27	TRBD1	TGTGCCAGCAGTCTACAGGGGGTAAACCCCCGAAAACTGTTTTTT	CASSLQGVNPRKLFF
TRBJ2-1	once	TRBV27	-	TGTGCCAGCATTCTCCGGGGGGCCTATTACAATGAGCAGTTCTTC	CASILRGAYYNEQFF
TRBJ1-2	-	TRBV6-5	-	TGTGCCACCTCCAGGGTCGACTATGGCTACACCTTC	CATSRVDYGYTF
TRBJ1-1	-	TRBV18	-	TGTGCCAGCTCGCAGGCTCTGAACACTGAAGCTTTCTTT	CASSQALNTEAFF
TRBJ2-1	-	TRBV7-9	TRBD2	TGTGCCAGCAGCTCAGAGACTAGCGGGGTTTACAATGAGCAGTTCTTC	CASSSETSGVYNEQFF
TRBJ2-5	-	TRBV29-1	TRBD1	TGCAGCGTTAGTAAGGGGGCGAAGGAAGAGACCCAGTACTTC	CSVSKGAKEETQYF
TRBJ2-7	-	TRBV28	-	TGTGCCAGCAGTAGGTACGGGGAAGGTCACGAGCAGTACTTC	CASSRYGEGHEQYF
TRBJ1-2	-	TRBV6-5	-	TGTGCCAGCCGCAATTACGGTCTACTGGGGGGAGGCTACACCTTC	CASRNYGLLGGGYTF
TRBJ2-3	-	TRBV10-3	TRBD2	TGTGCCATCAGTGGGACGACTAGCGGGGGAACAGATACGCAGTATTTT	CAISGTTSGGTDTQYF
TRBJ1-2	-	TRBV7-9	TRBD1	TGTGCCAGCAGCCCAGTGGGACAGAACTATGGCTACACCTTC	CASSPVGQNYGYTF
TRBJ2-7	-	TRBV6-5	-	TGTGCCAGCAGTTACTCTAGGACGGGGATTTCCTACGAGCAGTACTTC	CASSYSRTGISYEQYF
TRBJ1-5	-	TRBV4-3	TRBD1	TGCGCCAGCAGCCAAGGTACAGGGGACAACAATCAGCCCCAGCATTTT	CASSQGTGDNNQPQHF
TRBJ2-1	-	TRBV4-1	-	TGCGCCAGCAGCCAAGTGGAGCGGCAAAGCTCCTACAATGAGCAGTTCTTC	CASSQVERQSSYNEQFF
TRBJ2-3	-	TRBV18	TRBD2	TGTGCCAGCTCACCACCCCTAGCGGGGAACACAGATACGCAGTATTTT	CASSPPLAGNTDTQYF
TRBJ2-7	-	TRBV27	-	TGTGCCAGCAGTTTACTGGGGCATATCGGGGAGCAGTACTTC	CASSLLGHIGEQYF
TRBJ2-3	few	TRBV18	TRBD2	TGTGCCAGCTCACCACGAGCGGGGGGGCCGGTAAAAGATACGCAGTATTTT	CASSPRAGGPVKDTQYF
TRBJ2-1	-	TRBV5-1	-	TGCGCCAGCAGGACCCAAGAGGGCTCCTACAATGAGCAGTTCTTC	CASRTQEGSYNEQFF
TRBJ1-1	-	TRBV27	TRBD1	TGTGCCAGCAGTTATTATGGCAGGGGGCATTCGATGAACACTGAAGCTTTCTTT	CASSYYGRGHSMNTEAFF
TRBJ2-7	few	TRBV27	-	TGTGCCAGCAGTCTAGCCGGCAGCGACTACGAGCAGTACTTC	CASSLAGSDYEQYF
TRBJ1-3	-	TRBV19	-	TGTGCCAGTAGTATAGATCCCCGTCTGTCAAACACCATATATTTT	CASSIDPRLSNTIYF